This T cell receptor (beta chain) was documented in a study of cytotoxic CD8 clonotypes in ibrutinib-treated CLL. Whole-study results and caveats: Having risen at ibrutinib response, clonality had fallen back toward baseline by progression. Public clonotypes were uncommon and contracted or stayed stable on treatment.

CDR1 SGDLS and CDR2 YYNGEE come from the germline V gene. This CDR3 has 14 amino acids. V gave up 3 bases and J gave up 0 bases, with 7 bases separating them. Genomic DNA in an amount of approximately 2 micrograms was extracted from cryopreserved PBMCs and used for the preparation of TCR beta libraries. Worth noting for this clone: What it binds is unknown.

TCRdb's copy holds only in-frame clones and misses some; the assay was immunoSEQ multiplex PCR. The table shows 150,000 to 200,000 clones, with roughly four fifths occurring only once. The chain has TRBV9 and TRBJ1-3, with D unclear. This clonotype was obtained from a human donor with chronic lymphocytic leukemia. The input for sequencing was PBMCs, taken after 12 months of ibrutinib treatment. The DNA of the CDR3 is TGTGCCAGCAGCGCGTCAGACTCTGGAAACACCATATATTTT. This encodes CASSASDSGNTIYF.